This T cell receptor beta chain was found in a study of T cell responses to AZD1222 COVID-19 vaccine. Study findings and constraints: Sampled repertoires all dated from after the peak T cell response. Researchers report vaccine-associated CD4 TCRs spanning spike, with dominance at 160-218 and 743-854.

CDR3 length: 15 amino acids. V was clipped by 5 bases and J by 5 bases, with 15 bases between them. CDR1 and CDR2 (germline): MNHEY, SVGAGI. Notes on this clone: Antigen specificity is unknown.

Only in-frame clones appear in the TCRdb table, and some are missing; sequencing was by immunoSEQ multiplex PCR. The sample shows about 110,000 clones, roughly 90% of them seen only once. The input for sequencing was peripheral blood, taken 28 days after the second AZD1222 dose. The clonotype comes from an adult who received the AZD1222 COVID-19 vaccine. The chain is built from TRBV6-5 and TRBJ2-2; TRBD2 is a possible D gene (6 bases). The CDR3: CASSRPGDGTGELFF. The CDR3 DNA follows: TGTGCCAGCAGTCGCCCGGGAGATGGGACCGGGGAGCTGTTTTTT.